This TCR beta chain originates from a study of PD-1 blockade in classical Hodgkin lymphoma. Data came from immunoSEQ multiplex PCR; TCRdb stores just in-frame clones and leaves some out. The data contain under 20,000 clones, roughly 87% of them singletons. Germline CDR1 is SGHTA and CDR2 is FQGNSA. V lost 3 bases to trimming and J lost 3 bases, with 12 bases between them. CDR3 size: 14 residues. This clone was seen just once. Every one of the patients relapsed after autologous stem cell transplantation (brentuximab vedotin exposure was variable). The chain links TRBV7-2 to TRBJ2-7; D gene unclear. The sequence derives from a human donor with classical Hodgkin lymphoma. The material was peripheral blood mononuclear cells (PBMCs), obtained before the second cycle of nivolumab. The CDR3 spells CASSFRAASYEQYF. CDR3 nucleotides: TGTGCCAGCAGCTTTCGGGCTGCGAGCTACGAGCAGTACTTC.